This T cell receptor beta chain stems from a study of blood T cell repertoires in COVID-19. The CDR3 covers 15 residues. The V gene's germline CDR1 is LNHDA and CDR2 SQIVND (reference sequence). The trim removed 4 bases at V and 1 base at J, leaving 4 bases unmatched. Profiled with immunoSEQ multiplex PCR; TCRdb holds only in-frame clones, not every one. The sample consists of some 150,000 clones, around 90% of them appearing once. The gene calls are TRBV19 and TRBJ1-1; 9 bases fit TRBD1. Sequences were obtained from peripheral blood. The origin of this receptor is a human donor in a cohort sampled during active COVID-19. In nucleotides, the CDR3 is TGTGCCAGTAGTACCATGGGACAGGGGAACACTGAAGCTTTCTTT. It specifies CASSTMGQGNTEAFF.